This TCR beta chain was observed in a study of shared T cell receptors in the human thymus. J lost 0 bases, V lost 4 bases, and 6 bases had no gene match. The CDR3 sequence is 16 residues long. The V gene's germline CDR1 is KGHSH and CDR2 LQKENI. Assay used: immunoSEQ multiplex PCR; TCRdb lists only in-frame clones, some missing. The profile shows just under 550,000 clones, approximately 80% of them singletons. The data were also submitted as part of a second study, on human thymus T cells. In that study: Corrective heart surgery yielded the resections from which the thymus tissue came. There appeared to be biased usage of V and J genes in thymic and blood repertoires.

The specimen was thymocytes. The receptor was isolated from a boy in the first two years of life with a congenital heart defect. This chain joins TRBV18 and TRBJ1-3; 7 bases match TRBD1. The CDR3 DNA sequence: TGTGCCAGCTCACTTGAACAGGGGAACTCTGGAAACACCATATATTTT. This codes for CASSLEQGNSGNTIYF.